This T cell receptor beta chain stems from a study of T cell repertoires in cytomegalovirus infection. TCRdb reanalysed the reads using MiXCR and keeps one entry per CDR3 protein. The data hold approximately 910,000 distinct CDR3 sequences, with around 30% observed a single time. Study results and caveats: Using cumulative public TCR beta family frequency, the authors identified those who carried CMV together with the relevant HLA. Clonotype analysis showed dominance of the ex vivo response by HLA-C-restricted CMV-specific TCR beta clonotypes.

This clonotype has more than one count but fewer than ten. Its antigen is unidentified. This CDR3 has 15 residues. Germline-derived CDR1 and CDR2 are DFQATT and SNEGSKA (reference sequence). The V segment lost 5 bases and the J segment 3 bases; nucleotides outside the gene matches: 8. The rearrangement links TRBV20-1 to TRBJ2-3, with TRBD2 identical over 10 bases. The sequences come from cultured CD8+ T cells from PBMCs, collected from culture after CMV antigen stimulation. The receptor comes from a human donor in good health (CMV status not recorded). Some clones in this sample may be carry-over from other donors' samples. In DNA form, the CDR3 reads TGCAGTGCTCACAAGCGGGGGGGACGAACAGATACGCAGTATTTT. Its protein product is CSAHKRGGRTDTQYF.